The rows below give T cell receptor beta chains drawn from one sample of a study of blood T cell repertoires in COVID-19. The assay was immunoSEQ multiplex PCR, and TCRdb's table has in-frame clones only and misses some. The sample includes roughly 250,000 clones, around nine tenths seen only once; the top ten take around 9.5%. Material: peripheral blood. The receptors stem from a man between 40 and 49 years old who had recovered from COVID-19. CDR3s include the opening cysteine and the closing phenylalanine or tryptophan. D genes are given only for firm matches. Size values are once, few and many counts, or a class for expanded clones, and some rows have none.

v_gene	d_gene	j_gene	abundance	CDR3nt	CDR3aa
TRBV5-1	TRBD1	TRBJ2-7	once	TGCGCCAGCAGCTTGGTTCTGGACAGGGGGCATGAGCAGTACTTC	CASSLVLDRGHEQYF
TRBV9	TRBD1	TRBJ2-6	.	TGTGCCAGCAGCTCGAGGACAGGGGGTAGGTCTGGGGCCAACGTCCTGACTTTC	CASSSRTGGRSGANVLTF
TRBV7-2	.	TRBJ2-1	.	TGTGCCAGCAGCCCGCTACGGGGAGTAGTAGGGAGTGAGCAGTTCTTC	CASSPLRGVVGSEQFF
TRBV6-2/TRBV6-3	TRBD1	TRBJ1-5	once	TGTGCCAGCAGCAAGACAGGGTTCAGACAGCCCCAGCATTTT	CASSKTGFRQPQHF
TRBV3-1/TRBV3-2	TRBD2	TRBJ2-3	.	TGTGCCAGCAGCCGGGGGCTAGCGGGGGGGTTGGCAGATACGCAGTATTTT	CASSRGLAGGLADTQYF
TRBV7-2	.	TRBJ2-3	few	TGTGCCAGCAGCATAAGGGACTTCACAGATACGCAGTATTTT	CASSIRDFTDTQYF
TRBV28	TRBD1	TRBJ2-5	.	TGTGCCAGCAGTTTGTCCTCGACAGGGGGAGAGACCCAGTACTTC	CASSLSSTGGETQYF
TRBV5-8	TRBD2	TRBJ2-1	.	TGTGCCAGCAGCTTGGATCTAGCGGGAGCCAATGAGCAGTTCTTC	CASSLDLAGANEQFF
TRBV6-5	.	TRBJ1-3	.	TGTGCCAGCAGAATCAGCTCTGGAAACACCATATATTTT	CASRISSGNTIYF
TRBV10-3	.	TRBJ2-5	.	TGTGCCACTCGGGACATAGGTCAAGAGACCCAGTACTTC	CATRDIGQETQYF
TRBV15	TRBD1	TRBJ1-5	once	TGTGCCACCAGCAGGGGGACAGCTTCAGGGCAGCCCCAGCATTTT	CATSRGTASGQPQHF
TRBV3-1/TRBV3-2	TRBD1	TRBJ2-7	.	TGTGCCAGCAGCCGACTATCCCGGACAGGTGATTCCTACGAGCAGTACTTC	CASSRLSRTGDSYEQYF
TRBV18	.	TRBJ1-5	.	TGTGCCAGCTCACCCCTGCCCGGGAAGCCCCAGCATTTT	CASSPLPGKPQHF
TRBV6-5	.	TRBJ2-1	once	TGTGCCAGCAGCCTGAGCTCCTACAATGAGCAGTTCTTC	CASSLSSYNEQFF
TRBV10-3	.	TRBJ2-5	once	TGTGCCATCAGTGCACTCGTTCAAGAGACCCAGTACTTC	CAISALVQETQYF
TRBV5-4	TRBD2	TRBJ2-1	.	TGTGCCAGCAGCTTCCCGGGACTAGCGGCCGGAAGCTCCTACAATGAGCAGTTCTTC	CASSFPGLAAGSSYNEQFF
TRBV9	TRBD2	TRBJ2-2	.	TGTGCCAGCAGCGTAGTACCTAGCGGGGACTACACCGGGGAGCTGTTTTTT	CASSVVPSGDYTGELFF
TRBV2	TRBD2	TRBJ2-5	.	TGTGCCAGCAGTGAACGGGGACTAGCAGTACAAGAGACCCAGTACTTC	CASSERGLAVQETQYF
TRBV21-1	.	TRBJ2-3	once	TGTGCCAGCAGCAAACACCTAGAACGCACAGATACGCAGTATTTT	CASSKHLERTDTQYF
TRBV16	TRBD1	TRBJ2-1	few	TGTGCCAGCAGCCACCTAAGGCCTACAGGGGATGAGCAGTTCTTC	CASSHLRPTGDEQFF
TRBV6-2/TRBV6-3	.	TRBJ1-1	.	TGTGCCAGCAGTTTCCACAATATGAACACTGAAGCTTTCTTT	CASSFHNMNTEAFF
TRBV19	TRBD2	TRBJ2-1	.	TGTGCCAGTAGTATACTGTCGCTAGCGGGGGGGAAGAATGAGCAGTTCTTC	CASSILSLAGGKNEQFF
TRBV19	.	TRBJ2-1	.	TGTGCCAGTAGTATTACTCCACCGAGCTCCTACAATGAGCAGTTCTTC	CASSITPPSSYNEQFF
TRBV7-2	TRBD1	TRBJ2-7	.	TGTGCCAGCAGCTTTACAGGGGGCGCCTCCTACGAGCAGTACTTC	CASSFTGGASYEQYF
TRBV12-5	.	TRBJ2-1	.	TGTGCTAGTGGTTTAGGCAGGGGAGAGTACAATGAGCAGTTCTTC	CASGLGRGEYNEQFF
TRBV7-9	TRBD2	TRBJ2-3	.	TGTGCCAGCAGCTTAGGGACGGGAGGGCCAGATACGCAGTATTTT	CASSLGTGGPDTQYF
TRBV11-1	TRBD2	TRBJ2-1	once	TGTGCCAGCAGCCCCGGGGGGACCCTGTCCCCTGAGCAGTTCTTC	CASSPGGTLSPEQFF
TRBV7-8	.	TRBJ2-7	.	TGTGCCAGCAGCTATGCCTTGGGACTTTACTACGAGCAGTACTTC	CASSYALGLYYEQYF
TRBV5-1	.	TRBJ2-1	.	TGCGCCAGCAGCCCGCTTAGGAGGAATGAGCAGTTCTTC	CASSPLRRNEQFF
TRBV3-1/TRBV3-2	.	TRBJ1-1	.	TGTGCCAGCAGCCAAGATCCTCCAACTCCACTGAGAGGCACTGAAGCTTTCTTT	CASSQDPPTPLRGTEAFF
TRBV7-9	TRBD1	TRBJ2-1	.	TGTGCCAGCAGCCAGGGACAGTACAATGAGCAGTTCTTC	CASSQGQYNEQFF
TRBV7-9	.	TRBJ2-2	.	TGTGCCAGCTTCCCCTTTGGCGGATCCTCGAACACCGGGGAGCTGTTTTTT	CASFPFGGSSNTGELFF
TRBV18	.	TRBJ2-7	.	TGTGCCAGTTCGGACTTTTTATCCTACGAGCAGTACTTC	CASSDFLSYEQYF
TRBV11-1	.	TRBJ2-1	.	TGTGCCAGCAGCCCTCGGCAGGGTGGCTACAATGAGCAGTTCTTC	CASSPRQGGYNEQFF
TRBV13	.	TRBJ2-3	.	TGTGCCAGCAGCTTAAGGTTGGCGGGGGCGCGTGATTTGTACACAGATACGCAGTATTTT	CASSLRLAGARDLYTDTQYF